The 26 T cell receptor beta chains reported below all come from one sample, sequenced in a study of blood T cell repertoires in COVID-19. The assay was immunoSEQ multiplex PCR, and TCRdb's table has in-frame clones only and misses some. Among roughly 400,000 clones listed, 75% to 90% were seen once. Sequenced input: PBMCs or T cells enriched from blood (not recorded which). All receptors derive from a man aged 30 to 39 who had recovered from COVID-19.

This rearrangement joins TRBV4-1 to TRBJ2-5; 7 nucleotides agree with TRBD1. The CDR3 sequence is 14 residues long. Germline trimming cut 4 bases from V and 3 bases from J; bases unmatched to any gene: 5. CDR1 is MGHRA, CDR2 YSYEKL, per germline. Here the CDR3 reads CASSRWDRKETQYF. As DNA, the CDR3 is TGCGCCAGCAGCCGATGGGACAGAAAAGAGACCCAGTACTTC.

This clone was detected only once. The J gene is TRBJ2-7, the V gene TRBV10-3; 15 bases line up with TRBD2. V was pared by 4 bases and J by 4 bases, with 8 bases of the junction left unmatched. This CDR3 has 17 amino acids. Germline lookup yields CDR1 ENHRY and CDR2 SYGVKD. The CDR3 is CAISAQGLAGGLYEQYF. CDR3 nucleotides: TGTGCCATCAGTGCGCAGGGACTAGCGGGAGGACTTTACGAGCAGTACTTC.

This chain links TRBV30 with TRBJ1-6; no reliable D call. Trimming removed 0 bases from V and 7 bases from J, with 7 bases in between. Germline V gives CDR1 GTSNPN, CDR2 SVGIG (reference sequence). This CDR3 region has 13 residues. CDR3 region: CAWSVLLNSPLHF. CDR3 coding DNA: TGTGCCTGGAGTGTACTCCTCAATTCACCCCTCCACTTT.

This chain connects TRBV5-8 to TRBJ2-1; D perhaps matches TRBD1 (6 bases). V was trimmed by 1 base and J by 9 bases, leaving 17 bases between them. CDR3 length: 15 residues. Germline CDR1 and CDR2: SGHTS and YDEGEE. In nucleotides, the CDR3 is TGTGCCAGCAGCTTGAAGCTAACAGGGTTTGGTGAGCAGTTCTTC. This encodes CASSLKLTGFGEQFF.

The chain is built from TRBV5-5 and TRBJ2-1, with 9 bases identical to TRBD2. The J segment lost 6 bases and the V segment lost 1 base, leaving 8 bases of the junction unmatched. CDR1 SGHKS and CDR2 YYEKEE come from the germline V gene (reference sequence). The CDR3 covers 16 residues. Written as DNA, the CDR3 is TGTGCCAGCAGCTTGTGGGCGGGAGGGCCGGCCAATGAGCAGTTCTTC. This gives the protein CASSLWAGGPANEQFF.

This chain uses TRBV30 with TRBJ2-7; unclear D gene. CDR1 is GTSNPN and CDR2 is SVGIG in the germline V gene (reference sequence). Trimming took 0 bases from V and 7 from J, leaving 7 bases between them. The CDR3 runs to 11 residues. CDR3 nucleotide sequence: TGTGCCTGGAGTGTAAAAGCGGAGCAGTACTTC. It is translated as CAWSVKAEQYF.

The gene calls are TRBV18 and TRBJ2-1; unclear D gene. CDR1 and CDR2 from the germline V gene are KGHSH and LQKENI. The CDR3 runs 15 residues. Trimming removed 6 bases from V and 5 bases from J, with 17 bases in between. CDR3 amino acids: CASSRDPGLDNEQFF. In DNA form, the CDR3 reads TGTGCCAGCTCGCGTGACCCGGGTCTCGACAATGAGCAGTTCTTC.

The genes are TRBV28 and TRBJ1-4, with 11 bases that match TRBD1. J gave up 6 bases and V 6 bases, and 9 bases lay outside the gene matches. CDR1 and CDR2 (germline): MDHEN, SYDVKM. The CDR3 covers 16 residues. CDR3 residues: CASRGGQGARHEKLFF. The CDR3, as DNA: TGTGCCAGCAGGGGTGGACAGGGGGCTCGTCATGAAAAACTGTTTTTT.

With regard to this clone: At the DNA level, this CDR3 is encoded by other sequences in the same sample as well. This chain joins TRBV28 and TRBJ1-2, with 11 bases fitting TRBD1. Trimming at V came to 5 bases and at J to 5 bases, leaving 4 bases not matched to a gene. The CDR3 consists of 14 residues. Germline CDR1 and CDR2: MDHEN and SYDVKM. The CDR3 protein is CASSLGTGGYGYTF. For the CDR3, the DNA is TGTGCCAGCAGTCTCGGGACAGGGGGGTATGGCTACACCTTC.

V is TRBV5-6 and J is TRBJ1-2; D may be TRBD1 (5 bases). V shed 0 bases and J shed 6 bases, with 9 bases lying between them. The germline V gene has CDR1 SGHDT and CDR2 YYEEEE. This CDR3 is 13 amino acids long. The CDR3: CASSLGQRHGYTF. CDR3 coding DNA: TGTGCCAGCAGCTTGGGACAGAGGCATGGCTACACCTTC.

The chain combines TRBV24-1 with TRBJ2-1; 11 bases map to TRBD2. The CDR3 has 15 amino acids. The V gene's germline CDR1 is KGHDR and CDR2 SFDVKD. Trimming at V came to 3 bases and at J to 5 bases, leaving 2 bases not matched to a gene. The CDR3 reads CATSDPGLADNEQFF. The CDR3 DNA sequence: TGTGCCACCAGTGATCCGGGACTAGCGGACAATGAGCAGTTCTTC.

The chain carries TRBV28 and TRBJ1-1, with unresolved D. Germline V CDR1 and CDR2: MDHEN, SYDVKM. With 5 bases removed from V and 1 base from J, the gap between germline ends came to 11 bases. This CDR3 contains 14 residues. DNA of the CDR3: TGTGCCAGCAGTGGGCCTCTTTGGAACACTGAAGCTTTCTTT. Translated, it gives CASSGPLWNTEAFF. The full variable domain, rest sourced from reference TRBV28 and TRBJ1-1, is DVKVTQSSRYLVKRTGEKVFLECVQDMDHENMFWYRQDPGLGLRLIYFSYDVKMKEKGDIPEGYSVSREKKERFSLILESASTNQTSMYLCASSGPLWNTEAFFGQGTRLTVV.

This chain joins TRBV2 and TRBJ2-4, with D possibly TRBD2 on 7 matching bases. CDR3 size: 15 residues. From germline, CDR1 is SNHLY and CDR2 FYNNEI. V gave up 4 bases and J gave up 1 base, with 11 bases separating them. CDR3: CASSGPGGAKNIQYF. In nucleotides, the CDR3 is TGTGCCAGCAGTGGGCCGGGGGGCGCCAAAAACATTCAGTACTTC.

The chain combines TRBV15 with TRBJ2-7, with 11 bases matching TRBD2. The CDR3 runs 15 residues. Germline CDR1 LNHNV, CDR2 YYDKDF (reference sequence). The junction had 3 bases not matched to a gene; V was cut back by 0 bases and J by 5 bases. The CDR3: CATSRDSGRVHEQYF. The CDR3, as DNA: TGTGCCACCAGCAGAGATAGCGGGAGGGTTCACGAGCAGTACTTC. The full variable domain, in which reference TRBV15 and TRBJ2-7 provide the parts outside the CDR3, is DAMVIQNPRYQVTQFGKPVTLSCSQTLNHNVMYWYQQKSSQAPKLLFHYYDKDFNNEADTPDNFQSRRPNTSFCFLDIRSPGLGDTAMYLCATSRDSGRVHEQYFGPGTRLTVT.

The chain combines TRBV28 with TRBJ1-5, with TRBD1 identical over 8 bases. V shed 5 bases, J shed 7 bases, and the junction held 10 bases outside the gene matches. Per the germline V gene, CDR1 is MDHEN and CDR2 is SYDVKM. The CDR3 runs 15 residues. CDR3 sequence: CASSKTGQGRQPQHF. The CDR3 DNA reads TGTGCCAGCAGTAAAACCGGACAGGGCAGACAGCCCCAGCATTTT. The whole variable domain, remainder taken from reference TRBV28 and TRBJ1-5, is DVKVTQSSRYLVKRTGEKVFLECVQDMDHENMFWYRQDPGLGLRLIYFSYDVKMKEKGDIPEGYSVSREKKERFSLILESASTNQTSMYLCASSKTGQGRQPQHFGDGTRLSIL.

The chain carries TRBV28 and TRBJ1-3, with a tentative D call TRBD1 (5 bases). V gave up 7 bases and J gave up 0 bases, with 16 bases separating them. The CDR3 is made up of 16 amino acids. Germline loops: CDR1 MDHEN, CDR2 SYDVKM. The CDR3: CASTVLGGRSGNTIYF. DNA of the CDR3: TGTGCCAGCACCGTCCTCGGGGGTCGCTCTGGAAACACCATATATTTT.

The rearrangement links TRBV28 to TRBJ2-3; 7 bases match TRBD1. The V gene's germline CDR1 is MDHEN and CDR2 SYDVKM. This CDR3 contains 15 residues. With 6 bases clipped from V and 4 bases from J, the junction kept 10 bases outside the gene matches. The chain's CDR3 is CASSPPRQGADTQYF. The CDR3 nucleotides read TGTGCCAGCAGCCCTCCGAGACAGGGTGCAGATACGCAGTATTTT.

The chain employs TRBV6-5 and TRBJ2-7; D uncertain. The length of the CDR3 is 10 residues. The germline CDR1 and CDR2 sequences are MNHEY and SVGAGI. The V end was cut by 6 bases, the J end by 6 bases, with 6 bases between. The CDR3 DNA is TGTGCCAGCAGGTCGGTCGAGCAGTACTTC. This sequence encodes CASRSVEQYF.

The chain employs TRBV30 and TRBJ1-3, with TRBD1 matching 7 bases. The germline V gene has CDR1 GTSNPN and CDR2 SVGIG (reference sequence). The CDR3 loop spans 15 amino acids. V lost 3 bases and J lost 1; bases outside the gene matches: 6. The CDR3 nucleotides read TGTGCCTGGAGGACAGGGTTTATTTCTGGAAACACCATATATTTT. This gives the protein CAWRTGFISGNTIYF.

This chain joins TRBV10-1 and TRBJ2-7; tentatively, D is TRBD2 (5 bases). The CDR3 covers 13 residues. CDR1 WNHNN and CDR2 SYGVQD come from the germline V gene (reference sequence). V was shortened by 8 bases and J by 6 bases, with 17 bases between the two germline ends. Written as DNA, the CDR3 is TGCGCCAGCTCGCGGGCCCGCGTCGGCGAGCAGTACTTC. It yields the protein CASSRARVGEQYF.

The V call is TRBV5-1, the J call TRBJ2-5; the D gene is possibly TRBD1 (6 bases). Germline CDR1 and CDR2: SGHRS and YFSETQ. The length of the CDR3 is 15 residues. V was pared by 1 base and J by 1 base, with 11 bases between. This CDR3 reads CASSLLGASQETQYF. CDR3 nucleotide sequence: TGCGCCAGCAGCTTGTTGGGGGCCTCCCAAGAGACCCAGTACTTC.

The J gene is TRBJ2-1, the V gene TRBV6-5, with TRBD2 matching over 9 bases. Trimming at V came to 8 bases and at J to 7 bases, leaving 12 bases not matched to a gene. The V gene's germline CDR1 is MNHEY and CDR2 SVGAGI. The CDR3 loop spans 15 amino acids. The CDR3 DNA sequence: TGTGCCAGCCGATACGGAGCGGGAGGTCCTAATGAGCAGTTCTTC. This translates into CASRYGAGGPNEQFF.

This clone has a single count. The rearrangement links TRBV7-9 to TRBJ1-5, with 10 bases fitting TRBD1. Germline V gene sequence: CDR1 SEHNR, CDR2 FQNEAQ (reference sequence). This CDR3 is built from 17 residues. The V gene end was trimmed by 5 bases and the J gene end by 3 bases; junction bases not matched to a gene: 10. The CDR3 DNA follows: TGTGCCAGCAGCCGGTGGACAGGGGGACTTGACAATCAGCCCCAGCATTTT. Translated, it gives CASSRWTGGLDNQPQHF. Full variable domain (remainder filled in from reference TRBV7-9 and TRBJ1-5): DTGVSQNPRHKITKRGQNVTFRCDPISEHNRLYWYRQTLGQGPEFLTYFQNEAQLEKSRLLSDRFSAERPKGSFSTLEIQRTEQGDSAMYLCASSRWTGGLDNQPQHFGDGTRLSIL.

The chain recombines TRBV5-1 with TRBJ2-6, with 7 bases identical to TRBD1. With 0 bases clipped from V and 2 bases from J, the junction kept 2 bases outside the gene matches. The CDR3 has 16 amino acids. CDR1 SGHRS and CDR2 YFSETQ come from the germline V gene. The CDR3 DNA sequence: TGCGCCAGCAGCTTGGAGGGGGCAGCTGGGGCCAACGTCCTGACTTTC. Translating it yields CASSLEGAAGANVLTF. Looking up the rest from reference TRBV5-1 and TRBJ2-6 gives the full variable domain: KAGVTQTPRYLIKTRGQQVTLSCSPISGHRSVSWYQQTPGQGLQFLFEYFSETQRNKGNFPGRFSGRQFSNSRSEMNVSTLELGDSALYLCASSLEGAAGANVLTFGAGSRLTVL.

The chain combines TRBV16 with TRBJ2-4, with a possible D match to TRBD1 (6 bases). The ends were cut back, 3 bases at V and 0 bases at J, with 15 bases in the middle. The germline V gene has CDR1 KGHSY and CDR2 FQNENV. This CDR3 region has 17 residues. The CDR3 DNA sequence: TGTGCCAGCAGCCACTTTCAGGGGACGATAGCCAAAAACATTCAGTACTTC. Protein: CASSHFQGTIAKNIQYF.

The chain carries TRBV11-2 and TRBJ1-1; D not resolved. This CDR3 has 13 residues. From germline, CDR1 is SGHAT and CDR2 FQNNGV. Trimming took 6 bases from V and 2 from J, leaving 10 bases between them. The CDR3 is CASSSTLNTEAFF. The CDR3 DNA reads as TGTGCCAGCAGTTCTACCCTAAACACTGAAGCTTTCTTT.